This T cell receptor (beta chain) was captured by sequencing in a study of blood T cell repertoires in COVID-19. Study-level information: Material from acute and convalescent COVID-19 was sourced from the United States, Italy and Spain. From T cells, B-cell-depleted T cells, or PBMCs came the material, which was cDNA or gDNA.

This clone was seen once. V shed 0 bases, J shed 5 bases, and the junction held 14 bases outside the gene matches. Germline CDR1 reads LNHNV; CDR2 reads YYDKDF (reference sequence). CDR3 size: 21 residues. In the original analysis: By means of reference gene primer amplification, nucleated cell counts were estimated. Data came from immunoSEQ multiplex PCR; TCRdb stores just in-frame clones and leaves some out. V and J calls and clone size follow that table, whereas D and trimming were derived from the DNA. The table records about 170,000 clones, over 75% of them present only once. Source material: peripheral blood. The chain joins TRBV15 to TRBJ2-2; 14 nucleotides match TRBD2. The TCR was taken from a man between 65 and 85 years old with acute or convalescent COVID-19. The CDR3 nucleotides read TGTGCCACCAGCAGAGATATCGGACTAGCGGGGGGCCCCCTGGGTACCGGGGAGCTGTTTTTT. Translation: CATSRDIGLAGGPLGTGELFF.